This TCR beta chain is drawn from a study of cytomegalovirus exposure and HLA in healthy donors (dated by TCRdb to about 2017). Background on the whole study: An earlier analysis of 587 of the donors reported about 260 Gb of sequence data and about 120 million unique TCR beta sequences obtained from some 200 million T cells. Besides the first cohort of approximately 710 subjects, a separate validation cohort made up of about 120 different subjects was used. The study combined high-throughput TCR immunosequencing, statistical association of individual TCRs with disease status, and machine learning to predict cytomegalovirus infection status. Alongside the repertoire data, information on donor age, sex, ethnicity and CMV serostatus was compiled. The study aimed to test whether cataloging public T cell receptors could reveal signatures of past pathogen exposure. To study patterns of TCR occurrence, a later analysis re-analyzed previously published TCR beta repertoires from 650 to 750 donors and added high-resolution HLA genotyping. Rather than using new phenotypic data, the later analysis identified candidate immune exposures from TCR beta sequences and from how often those sequences occurred across donors. Typing coverage varied by locus: about 620-630 donors for A, B, C, DRB1 and DQB1; roughly 510 for DQA1; around 610 for DPA1; around 450 for DPB1. The study used immunosequencing to profile the T cell repertoires of 666 subjects and linked those repertoires to cytomegalovirus serostatus. Because of strong linkage in the cohort, 5 or 6 DR-DQ haplotypes were treated as single units for association and clustering. Among 350 to 400 genotyped donors of the cohort, an average of about 240,000 unique TCR beta nucleotide sequences were sequenced per donor, about a sixth of them non-productive. The genetic ancestry cluster associated with self-reported Caucasian donors included approximately 85% of the 350 to 500 genotyped donors. HLA typing covered class I and class II loci at four-digit resolution. Every discovery cohort repertoire had been produced on one sequencing platform. A later genetic analysis used genome-wide SNP genotypes for about 60% of the roughly 670 donors, treating that subset as a discovery cohort. An early release covering just under 650 HLA-typed donors comprised about 320 gigabases of sequencing data and around 80 million unique TCR sequences. In an earlier analysis of more than 550 of the donors, high-throughput TCR beta sequencing was used to judge whether each TCR beta V gene segment behaved as functional or pseudogenic. What the work shows at the level of the full study, not this receptor alone: Because counts were too low, roughly 16 rarely observed V segments, including chromosome 9 orphons, were excluded from the earlier analysis of 500 to 700 of the donors. Strong co-occurrence of HLA alleles, especially DR and DQ, made assigning TCR associations to individual alleles difficult. The cohort was sequenced for TCR beta chains only, and without alpha or paired-chain data the features that could be detected were limited. Some IMGT-functional V segments, including TRBV6-2 and TRBV6-3, could not be told apart with the 87-base-pair reads, so those segments were excluded. A further reported finding was that TCR beta sequences accurately predicted the HLA-A and HLA-B alleles for most subjects in the first cohort. The classifier was reported to diagnose cytomegalovirus status with high specificity and sensitivity in both the original and validation cohorts. CMV serostatus was the only immune exposure information available for the cohort. The authors suggested that the approach could potentially be extended to other disease states and immunological phenotypes. The study gave a list of around 170 TCR beta chains associated with cytomegalovirus. A later genetic analysis associated a missense DCLRE1C variant with V-gene and J-gene trimming of TCR beta chains, and an independent cohort replicated the association. Roughly uniform sequencing depth across donors was assumed in presence/absence analyses, although this assumption may not hold. In an earlier analysis of 587 of the donors, most TCR beta V segments appeared in productive rearrangements about 87% or about 30% of the time, broadly matching IMGT annotations. HLA typing was unavailable for some donors at each locus, so association tests used only the typed subset. A later genetic analysis reported fewer N-insertions in productive TCRs among donors in an Asian-associated ancestry cluster than the roughly 670-donor mean. Across donors, most TCR sequences were observed very rarely, whereas some public TCRs were present in many individuals. The sequencing pipeline was judged likely to have produced a cluster of highly shared sequence variants as a technical artifact. In a later analysis, HLA-associated TCR beta chains were found to be more clonally expanded and to have lower generation probabilities than equally common non-associated chains. According to a later analysis, most CMV-associated TCR beta chains appeared to be HLA-restricted, and the HLA associations seemed to be driven largely by CMV exposure. In vitro tests confirmed that a few of the cytomegalovirus-associated TCR beta chains recognize cytomegalovirus antigens. A later analysis found that TCR association rates varied across HLA loci, with DRB1 alleles showing the most associated TCRs and HLA-C alleles the fewest. A later analysis associated 15,000 or so TCR beta sequences with specific HLA alleles at a false discovery rate of 0.05. Correlated functional status among segregating V segments might reflect linkage disequilibrium, but an unknown experimental factor could not be ruled out. A later analysis reported that several top co-occurrence clusters appeared linked to parvovirus B19, influenza, CMV and Epstein-Barr virus.

Receptors were amplified or captured by the immunoSEQ multiplex PCR assay. For the multiplex PCR, a mixture combining 60 forward primers for TCR Vbeta segments and 13 reverse primers for TCR Jbeta segments was used. A multiplex PCR assay on genomic DNA amplified the CDR3 region of rearranged TCR beta genes. The Illumina HiSeq System was used to sequence the amplified TCR beta libraries as 87-base-pair reads. On the study's bioinformatics: Across the roughly 670 repertoires, a later analysis counted approximately 75 million unique TCR beta chains, roughly 11 million of which were shared by at least two donors. Raw reads were error-corrected and collapsed into unique sequences with a nearest-neighbor algorithm that merged closely related sequences to remove PCR and sequencing errors. To assign V, D and J gene segments, CDR3 sequences were aligned to IMGT reference sequences. For a sequence to be retained, a match of at least six nucleotides was required to both a V gene segment and a J gene segment. A rearrangement counted as productive if the CDR3 had no stop codons and remained in frame with V and J, and every other rearrangement counted as non-productive. CDR3 was defined according to IMGT convention as the region running from the second conserved V-encoded cysteine to the conserved J-encoded phenylalanine. In an earlier analysis of more than 550 of the donors, sequences lacking an unambiguous match to a single V gene segment were excluded. In an earlier analysis of 587 of the donors, a V segment was called functional when productive rearrangements were above 56.7%, and segregating when the standard deviation between donors exceeded 5%. A statistical classification framework was built to diagnose cytomegalovirus status from the catalog of TCR beta chain sequences. V and J gene assignment, in a later analysis, came from comparing TCR nucleotide sequences with IMGT/GENE-DB human TR gene sequences. In a later analysis, CDR3 sequences and most-parsimonious VDJ recombination scenarios were assigned using the TCRdist pipeline. In a later analysis, each TCR beta chain was defined by its CDR3 amino acid sequence together with its V-gene family, and reads without a unique V-gene family were excluded. As a way to deal with suspected cross-contamination and a sequencing artifact, a later analysis dropped 450 to 600 nucleotide sequences that were highly shared and had low generation probability. In a later analysis, a clonal expansion index for each public chain was calculated from normalized within-repertoire ranks of inferred template counts. A later analysis computed generation probabilities with a VDJ recombination model fitted to out-of-frame rearrangements, and checked the results against IGoR. In a later analysis, hypergeometric tests were used to score TCR-TCR, TCR-HLA and TCR-CMV co-occurrence, with a repertoire-size bias correction applied to TCR pairs. To estimate false discovery rates, a later analysis permuted the HLA or CMV assignments 20 times. A later analysis grouped co-occurring TCRs with DBSCAN, adding TCRdist sequence similarity when clustering within HLA-allele-positive subsets. Co-occurrence clustering excluded repertoires with fewer than 30,000 or more than 120,000 public chains, plus five with anomalous nucleotide sharing. The table comes from immuneACCESS by way of TCRdb, which keeps in-frame sequences with V and J called. Part of the clones is missing from these tables; in studies checked, under half for an unresolved V gene and the rest for unknown reasons. V and J calls and clone size are copied from that table; D and trimming were computed from the DNA. A total of more than 45,000 clones appear in this sample, approximately 70% of them only once. The ten largest clones add up to roughly a fifth of the sample.

As for this clone: Its binding antigen is unknown. No clone much larger than this one lies a single base away; base qualities are absent.

CDR1 SGHVS and CDR2 FQNEAQ were looked up in the germline V gene. From the cysteine through the phenylalanine, the CDR3 covers 15 amino acids. Only the CDR3 DNA stays, 45 bases, in frame from base 1. The junction shows trimming of 5 bases on V and 3 bases on J, and the gene matches do not reach 8 bases of it. The cohort comprised fewer than 700 healthy bone marrow donors. All cohort members were sampled while nominally healthy, although unrecorded immune exposures were likely present. The donor was CMV seropositive and was included in the group of some 290 seropositive cohort members. A peripheral blood sample was collected from each donor, and TCR beta sequencing was performed on peripheral blood mononuclear cells. The Qiagen DNeasy Blood Extraction Kit was used to extract genomic DNA from the blood cell samples.

Sequencing was performed on PBMCs. The clonotype comes from a woman aged 55-75 years in good health and CMV-seropositive. The chain was built from TRBV7-8 and TRBJ2-7; TRBD1 lines up with 9 middle nucleotides. The CDR3 protein sequence reads: CASSQRTGANYEQYF. The sequenced DNA is TGTGCCAGCAGCCAGAGGACAGGGGCTAACTACGAGCAGTACTTC.